This T cell receptor (beta chain) is from a study of identical twins. With respect to this clonotype: Antigen specificity is unknown.

MiXCR, run by TCRdb on the 5' RACE reads, gives a single entry per CDR3 protein. The data hold about 1.7 million distinct CDR3 sequences, with less than 35% observed a single time. Only healthy Caucasians were enrolled as donors. Study results and limitations: Modeled out-of-frame TCR alpha sharing in monozygotic twins fell below observed levels. For cord blood, abundant beta clonotypes had fewer insertions, unlike memory repertoires, which showed none.

This CDR3 has 15 amino acids. The V gene's germline CDR1 is MNHEY and CDR2 SMNVEV (reference sequence). J was trimmed by 5 bases and V by 4 bases; bases with no gene match: 10. The receptor comes from a newborn girl in good health. Sequencing was performed on cord blood. This chain uses TRBV27 with TRBJ1-2; 7 bases match TRBD1. CDR3 residues: CASSSPLTGKYGYTF. Written as DNA, the CDR3 is TGTGCCAGCAGTTCCCCCCTGACAGGGAAGTATGGCTACACCTTC.